The 18 T cell receptor beta chains below come from one sample, sequenced in a study of T cells in women clearing cervical HPV infection. The assay was immunoSEQ multiplex PCR, and TCRdb's table has in-frame clones only and misses some. This sample contains 25,000 to 35,000 clones. The sequencing input was blood buffy coat. Receptors originate from a woman aged 18-70 years with a cervical HPV16 infection that either progressed to CIN3+ or cleared (not recorded which).

Comment on this clone: The read ends 3 residues early relative to the CDR3; the germline J gene fills the gap. The rearrangement joins TRBV5-5 to TRBJ1-2; tentatively, D is TRBD1 (5 bases). The CDR3 is 15 residues long. The germline V gene encodes CDR1 SGHKS and CDR2 YYEKEE (reference sequence). The CDR3 is CASRPLQGLAVSYTF. The covered CDR3 bases are TGTGCCAGCAGGCCTCTTCAGGGTCTTGCAGTAAGC.

Points on this clone: The read terminates 3 residues before the CDR3 end, so the remaining end is supplied by the germline J gene. The chain combines TRBV7-9 with TRBJ2-4, with D tentatively TRBD1 (6 bases). Germline loops: CDR1 SEHNR, CDR2 FQNEAQ (reference sequence). The CDR3 has 14 residues. CDR3 sequence reads: CASSHNDRNYGQYF. The DNA read from the CDR3 is TGTGCCAGCAGCCATAATGACAGGAACTATGGT.

Comments on this clone: The read falls 3 residues short of the CDR3 end, and the missing part is taken from the germline J gene. The chain links TRBV18 to TRBJ1-2, with TRBD1 matching 8 bases. The CDR3 covers 14 residues. The junction had 5 bases not matched to a gene; V was cut back by 5 bases and J by 3 bases. The germline V gene has CDR1 KGHSH and CDR2 LQKENI. CDR3 DNA, as far as it was read: TGTGCCAGCTCAGCAAAGACAGGGGACTATGGC. This codes for CASSAKTGDYG. In full, the CDR3 is CASSAKTGDYGYTF.

Remarks on this clone: A junction boundary mismatches the germline segment, possibly from a read error. The read terminates 3 residues ahead of where the CDR3 ends, so the germline J gene completes it. This chain links TRBV4-2 with TRBJ2-3, with TRBD2 matching 7 bases. This CDR3 is 17 amino acids long. Per the germline V gene, CDR1 is LGHNA and CDR2 is YNFKEQ. The DNA read from the CDR3 is TGCGCCAGCAGCCAAGAACTCCGGGCGGGAGGCACAGATACG. Protein sequence: CASSQELRAGGTDT. The full CDR3 reads CASSQELRAGGTDTQYF.

On this clone itself: The CDR3 end lies 3 residues beyond the end of the read and is filled in from the germline J gene. The rearrangement uses TRBV5-1 and TRBJ1-1, with D possibly being TRBD1 (5 bases). The germline V gene encodes CDR1 SGHRS and CDR2 YFSETQ. V was clipped by 3 bases and J by 1 base, with 7 bases between them. The CDR3 is 13 amino acids. CDR3 DNA (partial): TGCGCCAGCAGCTCCACAGGGAACACTGAA. The encoded protein is CASSSTGNTE. The complete CDR3 sequence is CASSSTGNTEAFF.

CDR3 protein: CSARGIDREQLINYGYTF. CDR3 DNA, as far as it was read: TGCAGTGCTAGAGGGATCGACAGGGAACAATTAATCAACTATGGC. This rearrangement joins TRBV20-1 to TRBJ1-2; 7 bases fit TRBD1. The DNA ends 3 residues before the CDR3 does, and the rest of the CDR3 is filled in from the germline J gene. Trimming took 1 base from V and 2 from J; bases not matched to a gene: 16. Per germline, CDR1 DFQATT and CDR2 SNEGSKA (reference sequence). This CDR3 has 18 amino acids.

Regarding this clone: At one end the junction does not follow the germline gene, possibly because of a read error. Sequencing ends 3 residues short of the CDR3 end; the germline J gene provides the rest. V is TRBV4-2 and J is TRBJ1-1; D is unclear. Germline-derived CDR1 and CDR2 are LGHNA and YNFKEQ. CDR3 length equals 12 residues. The CDR3 is CASSHMNTEAFF. The covered CDR3 bases are TGCGCCAGCAGCCACATGAACACTGAA.

About this clone itself: The sequence runs out 3 residues before the end of the CDR3; the remainder is reconstructed from the germline J gene. This rearrangement joins TRBV19 to TRBJ2-7; 13 bases agree with TRBD2. Germline loops: CDR1 LNHDA, CDR2 SQIVND (reference sequence). The V gene end was trimmed by 4 bases and the J gene end by 1 base; junction bases not matched to a gene: 4. This CDR3 region has 16 residues. The part of the CDR3 DNA that was read is TGTGCCAGTAGTACCGGGACTAGCGGGACTTCCTACGAG. Translated: CASSTGTSGTSYE. The CDR3 as a whole reads CASSTGTSGTSYEQYF.

A note on this clone: The read ends 3 residues before the CDR3 terminus; that terminus is restored from the germline J gene. This chain uses TRBV5-1 with TRBJ2-3; no definite D call. This CDR3 region has 16 residues. Germline V gives CDR1 SGHRS, CDR2 YFSETQ. V was trimmed by 0 bases and J by 1 base, leaving 12 bases between them. The part of the CDR3 DNA that was read is TGCGCCAGCAGCTTGGTAGGCGGTTCTGGCACAGATACG. It yields the protein CASSLVGGSGTDT. The whole CDR3 reads CASSLVGGSGTDTQYF.

Turning to this clone: From the germline J gene comes the end of the CDR3, since the read stops 3 residues before it. The gene calls are TRBV18 and TRBJ2-2; 12 bases map to TRBD1. The V gene's germline CDR1 is KGHSH and CDR2 LQKENI. The CDR3 covers 18 residues. This CDR3 reads CASSPRGTGGVGANVLFF. The sequenced part of the CDR3 DNA is TGTGCCAGCTCCCCCCGAGGGACAGGGGGCGTGGGGGCCAACGTG.

With respect to this clone: From the germline J gene comes the end of the CDR3, since the read stops 3 residues before it. V usage is TRBV7-9 and J usage is TRBJ1-1; perhaps TRBD1 as D (5 bases). Trimming took 2 bases from V and 1 from J, leaving 11 bases between them. Germline V gene lookup returns CDR1 SEHNR and CDR2 FQNEAQ (reference sequence). The CDR3 is made up of 15 amino acids. The CDR3 DNA, read in part, is TGTGCCAGCAGCTTACCCCCCAGGGAGAACACTGAA. Translated: CASSLPPRENTE. The whole CDR3 reads CASSLPPRENTEAFF. The variable domain in full, completed from reference TRBV7-9 and TRBJ1-1, reads DTGVSQNPRHKITKRGQNVTFRCDPISEHNRLYWYRQTLGQGPEFLTYFQNEAQLEKSRLLSDRFSAERPKGSFSTLEIQRTEQGDSAMYLCASSLPPRENTEAFFGQGTRLTVV.

Comments on this clone: The CDR3 goes on 3 residues after the read ends, and that part is filled in from the germline J gene. The chain uses TRBV7-9 and TRBJ1-4; D is unresolved. Germline-derived CDR1 and CDR2 are SEHNR and FQNEAQ (reference sequence). The CDR3 covers 15 residues. The V end lost 3 bases, the J end lost 2 bases, and 10 bases lay between the germline ends. The chain's CDR3 is CASSFGRGTNEKLFF. The sequenced CDR3 bases are TGTGCCAGCAGCTTCGGTCGAGGGACTAATGAAAAA.

Details on this clone: The CDR3 end is not reached by the read, which stops 3 residues before it; the germline J gene fills it in. V and J are TRBV7-3 and TRBJ2-2; 7 bases align to TRBD1. CDR1 and CDR2 from the germline V gene are SGHTA and FQGTGA. Germline trimming cut 3 bases from V and 4 bases from J; bases unmatched to any gene: 2. The CDR3 sequence is 14 residues long. The CDR3 bases that were read are TGTGCCAGCAGCTTCTCAGGGGGCACCGGGGAG. Translated: CASSFSGGTGE. The entire CDR3 sequence reads CASSFSGGTGELFF.

In the case of this clone: The CDR3 end is not reached by the read, which stops 3 residues before it; the germline J gene fills it in. This chain joins TRBV5-1 and TRBJ1-1, with D possibly TRBD1 on 6 matching bases. The CDR3 consists of 13 residues. CDR1 SGHRS and CDR2 YFSETQ come from the germline V gene. V was pared by 4 bases and J by 6 bases, with 13 bases between. The CDR3 is CASSAGQTAEAFF. The CDR3 DNA, read in part, is TGCGCCAGCAGCGCGGGACAAACCGCTGAA.

To note about this clone: The CDR3 end is not reached by the read, which stops 3 residues before it; the germline J gene fills it in. V and J are TRBV7-3 and TRBJ2-1, with 8 positions matching TRBD2. V shed 6 bases and J 9 bases; nucleotides not matched to a gene: 7. The CDR3 is made up of 13 amino acids. Germline CDR1 and CDR2: SGHTA and FQGTGA. CDR3 residues: CASRQGLASEQFF. CDR3 bases read: TGTGCCAGCAGGCAAGGACTAGCAAGTGAG.

Notes on this clone: The read finishes 3 residues shy of the CDR3 end, and the germline J gene is used to complete it. The rearrangement joins TRBV2 to TRBJ1-4; the D is unclear. The CDR3 runs 11 residues. Trimming removed 5 bases from V and 4 bases from J, with 2 bases in between. Looked up from germline, CDR1 is SNHLY and CDR2 is FYNNEI. The sequenced part of the CDR3 DNA is TGTGCCAGCAGTTATAATGAAAAA. Protein: CASSYNEK. The whole CDR3 sequence is CASSYNEKLFF.

Concerning this clone: The CDR3 end lies 3 residues beyond the end of the read and is filled in from the germline J gene. V gene TRBV18 combines with J gene TRBJ1-1, with a tentative D call TRBD1 (6 bases). The CDR3 loop spans 13 amino acids. The V gene's germline CDR1 is KGHSH and CDR2 LQKENI. V lost 3 bases and J lost 7, with 12 bases in between. CDR3 sequence: CASSPRDTFEAFF. The DNA read from the CDR3 is TGTGCCAGCTCACCGAGGGACACCTTTGAA.

A remark on this clone: The read gets to within 3 residues of the CDR3 end, and the germline J gene fills in the rest. The chain joins TRBV7-2 to TRBJ2-3; 7 positions agree with TRBD2. Germline V gene lookup returns CDR1 SGHTA and CDR2 FQGNSA. V trimming: 0 bases; J trimming: 1 base; junction bases outside the gene matches: 7. CDR3 length equals 17 residues. The CDR3 loop reads CASSLAVSGGRTDTQYF. Partial CDR3 DNA: TGTGCCAGCAGCTTAGCAGTCTCGGGGGGTCGCACAGATACG.